This TCR beta chain was profiled in a study of shared clonotypes between healthy human individuals. Study-wide results and limits: Around 5% of naive CD4 clonotypes were common to a few donors.

Germline V gene sequence: CDR1 SGHDT, CDR2 YYEEEE. V dropped 5 bases and J dropped 5; count of bases not matched to a gene: 4. The length of the CDR3 is 14 residues. The table came from immunoSEQ multiplex PCR; TCRdb's copy has only in-frame clones and leaves some out. The repertoire has approximately 350,000 clones, approximately 97% of them found once; the top ten carry about 0.32%. On this clone: Its antigen is unidentified.

Sequenced sample: memory CD8+ T cells sorted from blood. Subset: CD45RO+ cells pooled with CCR7-negative TemRA cells. The TCR originated in a young man in good health. The chain is built from TRBV5-6 and TRBJ1-5; 10 bases are shared with TRBD1. The CDR3 DNA reads TGTGCCAGCAGTATCGGACAGGGGGATCAGCCCCAGCATTTT. Protein: CASSIGQGDQPQHF.